The 19 T cell receptor beta chains below were found in one sample sequenced in a study of T-cell reconstitution after alpha-beta-depleted transplantation in children (dated by TCRdb to the mid-2010s). Preparation of the library involved PCR. The data were produced on an Illumina HiSeq 2500. TCR libraries were prepared with molecular barcoding, using unique molecular identifiers to normalize TCRbeta repertoire quantification. TCRdb reran the public reads through fastp at Q25 and MiXCR, keeping productive beta chains. Rows with one shared CDR3 protein collapse into an entry with the most common genes and DNA. Across this sample there are 200,000 to 300,000 distinct CDR3 sequences, with about 26% seen only once. 2.6% of the sample goes to the ten largest clones. The sample's treatment or condition label, decoded: allogeneic hematopoietic cell transplantation with graft depleted of TCRalphabeta T cells and CD19 B cells.

Source: PBMCs, taken before TCRalphabeta/CD19-depleted stem cell transplant. These receptors all come from a girl between 2 and 10 years old with Fanconi anemia, due to receive a stem cell transplant.

This clonotype was observed at least ten times. V gene TRBV5-5 combines with J gene TRBJ1-2, with 8 bases that match TRBD1. This CDR3 is 18 amino acids long. V lost 4 bases, J lost 2 bases, and 16 bases stayed unmatched. The germline CDR1 and CDR2 sequences are SGHKS and YYEKEE (reference sequence). In DNA, the CDR3 is TGTGCCAGCAGCGCCCTCCCGGGACAGGAGCCCTGGAACTATGGCTACACCTTC. It translates to CASSALPGQEPWNYGYTF. Based on the CDR3 plus reference TRBV5-5 and TRBJ1-2, the full variable domain is DAGVTQSPTHLIKTRGQQVTLRCSPISGHKSVSWYQQVLGQGPQFIFQYYEKEERGRGNFPDRFSARQFPNYSSELNVNALLLGDSALYLCASSALPGQEPWNYGYTFGSGTRLTVV.

This clonotype was counted only a few times. The chain recombines TRBV4-1 with TRBJ2-3, with D uncertain. Trimming removed 0 bases from V and 5 bases from J, with 12 bases in between. There are 15 residues in the CDR3. CDR1 and CDR2 (germline): MGHRA, YSYEKL. CDR3 amino acids: CASSQDPLSLDTQYF. The CDR3 DNA is TGCGCCAGCAGCCAAGATCCTCTCTCTCTAGATACGCAGTATTTT.

This clonotype turned up a few times. DNA of the CDR3: TGTGCCAGCAGCTTATCCGCAGGGCAAGAGACCCAGTACTTC. Protein: CASSLSAGQETQYF. The chain uses TRBV7-3 and TRBJ2-5; D may be TRBD1 (5 bases). V lost 2 bases and J lost 2, with 9 bases in between. The germline V gene has CDR1 SGHTA and CDR2 FQGTGA. CDR3 length equals 14 residues.

The chain joins TRBV12-3 or TRBV12-4 to TRBJ2-5; 13 bases are a match to TRBD2. V dropped 11 bases and J dropped 4; count of bases not matched to a gene: 16. The CDR3 length is 17 residues. CDR3 bases: TGTGCCTTCTGTTTTCATGGACTAGCGGGAGACACAGAGACCCAGTACTTC. This encodes CAFCFHGLAGDTETQYF.

As DNA, the CDR3 is TGCAGTGCAGTAGGAACTAGCGGGAGGGCCAACGCTATCCCAGATACGCAGTATTTT. This codes for CSAVGTSGRANAIPDTQYF. This sequence joins TRBV20-1 and TRBJ2-3; 13 bases are a match to TRBD2. With 6 bases clipped from V and 4 bases from J, the junction kept 19 bases outside the gene matches. The V gene's germline CDR1 is DFQATT and CDR2 SNEGSKA (reference sequence). The CDR3 extends over 19 amino acids.

In its sample, this clonotype was seen many times. In DNA form, the CDR3 reads TGTGCCAGCAGACCGGACAGGGCGGGGGAGACCCAGTACTTC. Protein sequence: CASRPDRAGETQYF. J is TRBJ2-5 and V is TRBV12-3 or TRBV12-4, with 8 bases matching TRBD1. The trim removed 6 bases at V and 5 bases at J, leaving 8 bases unmatched. The CDR3 is 14 amino acids.

In its sample, this clonotype was seen many times. V gene TRBV29-1 combines with J gene TRBJ2-2; possibly TRBD1 or TRBD2 for D (5 bases each). Germline V gives CDR1 SQVTM, CDR2 ANQGSEA. The CDR3 length is 16 residues. V was trimmed by 7 bases and J by 1 base, leaving 19 bases between them. The CDR3, as DNA: TGCAGCGCTGGGGTCCGGGACGGTCGGAACACCGGGGAGCTGTTTTTT. It encodes CSAGVRDGRNTGELFF.

This clonotype has at least ten counts. V gene TRBV29-1 combines with J gene TRBJ1-4; D is unresolved. This CDR3 region has 12 residues. The V end lost 4 bases, the J end lost 6 bases, and 9 bases lay between the germline ends. Germline CDR1 is SQVTM and CDR2 is ANQGSEA. The CDR3 is CSVGGGDEKLFF. In DNA form, the CDR3 reads TGCAGCGTTGGGGGAGGAGATGAAAAACTGTTTTTT. The full variable domain, rest sourced from reference TRBV29-1 and TRBJ1-4, is SAVISQKPSRDICQRGTSLTIQCQVDSQVTMMFWYRQQPGQSLTLIATANQGSEATYESGFVIDKFPISRPNLTFSTLTVSNMSPEDSSIYLCSVGGGDEKLFFGSGTQLSVL.

This clonotype was counted a few times. In DNA form, the CDR3 reads TGTGCCAGCAGTAGTACTCGGTTTGGGGAGCTGTTTTTT. Amino acid sequence: CASSSTRFGELFF. This chain links TRBV28 with TRBJ2-2; D gene unclear. The CDR3 is 13 residues long. Trimming pared 5 bases from V and 8 bases from J, leaving 12 bases between. Germline lookup yields CDR1 MDHEN and CDR2 SYDVKM.

The sample holds a few counts of this clonotype. The chain has TRBV10-3 and TRBJ2-5; D unresolved. With 10 bases removed from V and 1 base from J, the gap between germline ends came to 7 bases. Germline V gene data show CDR1 as ENHRY and CDR2 as SYGVKD. The CDR3 is 11 residues long. CDR3 nucleotide sequence: TGTGCCACCCAATTCCAAGAGACCCAGTACTTC. This translates into CATQFQETQYF.

This clonotype was found many times. This chain links TRBV29-1 with TRBJ2-3, with D perhaps assigned TRBD1 or TRBD2 (6 bases each). The CDR3 is made up of 13 amino acids. Germline values: CDR1 SQVTM, CDR2 ANQGSEA. V was shortened by 4 bases and J by 4 bases, with 12 bases between the two germline ends. Here the CDR3 DNA reads TGCAGCGTTGTAGGGGGAGGCCCAGATACGCAGTATTTT. Protein sequence: CSVVGGGPDTQYF.

The V and J genes are TRBV7-9 and TRBJ2-5; 9 positions agree with TRBD1. Trimming at V came to 2 bases and at J to 1 base, leaving 8 bases not matched to a gene. There are 17 residues in the CDR3. Germline assignment: CDR1 SEHNR and CDR2 FQNEAQ (reference sequence). The CDR3 is CASSLLGQGLPQETQYF. The CDR3 region has the DNA TGTGCCAGCAGCTTACTGGGACAGGGCCTACCCCAAGAGACCCAGTACTTC.

The J gene is TRBJ1-1, the V gene TRBV29-1, with 10 bases matching TRBD1. From germline, CDR1 is SQVTM and CDR2 ANQGSEA. The CDR3 has 14 amino acids. The V and J ends lost 4 bases and 3 bases, in that order; junction bases with no gene match: 5. CDR3 protein: CSVGQGAGDTEAFF. The CDR3 DNA reads as TGCAGCGTTGGACAGGGGGCAGGGGACACTGAAGCTTTCTTT. The full variable domain, completed using reference TRBV29-1 and TRBJ1-1, is SAVISQKPSRDICQRGTSLTIQCQVDSQVTMMFWYRQQPGQSLTLIATANQGSEATYESGFVIDKFPISRPNLTFSTLTVSNMSPEDSSIYLCSVGQGAGDTEAFFGQGTRLTVV.

This clonotype was observed at least ten times. This chain links TRBV7-7 with TRBJ2-1, with TRBD2 as a possible D gene (6 bases). With 1 base removed from V and 4 bases from J, the gap between germline ends came to 11 bases. The V gene's germline CDR1 is SSHAT and CDR2 FNYEAQ (reference sequence). This CDR3 spans 15 amino acids. CDR3 coding DNA: TGTGCCAGCAGCTTAGGGCAGGGACTTTACAATGAGCAGTTCTTC. Protein: CASSLGQGLYNEQFF.

This clonotype was observed a few times. This chain joins TRBV20-1 and TRBJ2-1; 9 positions match TRBD2. Per the germline V gene, CDR1 is DFQATT and CDR2 is SNEGSKA (reference sequence). V dropped 0 bases and J dropped 7; count of bases not matched to a gene: 7. CDR3 size: 15 residues. The CDR3, as DNA: TGCAGTGCTAGAGATCTCATGCGGGAGGGGAATGAGCAGTTCTTC. As protein: CSARDLMREGNEQFF.

The sample holds many counts of this clonotype. The gene calls are TRBV5-1 and TRBJ2-5; perhaps TRBD2 as D (5 bases). Per the germline V gene, CDR1 is SGHRS and CDR2 is YFSETQ. V was pared by 3 bases and J by 5 bases, with 11 bases between. The CDR3 totals 13 residues. The DNA for the CDR3 is TGCGCCAGCAGCTGGGGAGTAGGGGAGACCCAGTACTTC. Its protein is CASSWGVGETQYF.

In this sample, this clonotype turned up a few times. The DNA of the CDR3 is TGCGCCAGCAGCTTCGGGGAGGCTGGGGCCAACGTCCTGACTTTC. Translating gives CASSFGEAGANVLTF. The rearrangement uses TRBV5-1 and TRBJ2-6; D perhaps matches TRBD2 (6 bases). Germline values: CDR1 SGHRS, CDR2 YFSETQ. The CDR3 runs to 15 residues. Trimming took off 2 bases at V and 2 bases at J, with 8 bases between the two ends.

V and J are TRBV7-3 and TRBJ2-3; D gene unclear. The germline V gene has CDR1 SGHTA and CDR2 FQGTGA. V was shortened by 0 bases and J by 2 bases, with 9 bases between the two germline ends. The CDR3 is 15 residues long. The CDR3, as DNA: TGTGCCAGCAGCTTAACGGAATACCCCACAGATACGCAGTATTTT. As protein: CASSLTEYPTDTQYF.

This chain joins TRBV20-1 and TRBJ2-7; either TRBD1 or TRBD2 may supply D (6 bases each). Trimming cost V 2 bases and J 2 bases, with 16 bases left between them. CDR1 DFQATT and CDR2 SNEGSKA come from the germline V gene (reference sequence). This CDR3 is 15 amino acids long. The CDR3 DNA reads as TGCAGTGCTAGACTCGCTGTGGGGGGCCCCTACGAGCAGTACTTC. Translated, it gives CSARLAVGGPYEQYF.